The 16 T cell receptor beta chains below all came from one sample that was sequenced in a study of T cell responses to AZD1222 COVID-19 vaccine (dated by TCRdb to the early 2020s). The sample's time point label, decoded: baseline before first vaccination. Libraries were made using the immunoSEQ multiplex PCR assay. This immuneACCESS table, as held by TCRdb, lists in-frame sequences with V and J called but not all clones. Of the missing ones, under half trace to an unresolved V gene in checked studies; the others have no known cause. For this sample the table gives 94,000 or so clones, of which 80% to 90% were detected only once. Of the sample, about 1.5% is held by the ten largest clones. Source: peripheral blood, taken on day 0 of AZD1222 vaccination. The source is an adult in good health.

This rearrangement joins TRBV19 to TRBJ1-2; tentatively, D is TRBD1 (5 bases). In germline, CDR1 is LNHDA, CDR2 SQIVND (reference sequence). Trimming removed 7 bases from V and 2 bases from J, with 14 bases in between. The CDR3 length is 14 residues. The CDR3 DNA follows: TGTGCCAGTATGCCCCCCGCAGGGAACTATGGCTACACCTTC. Translating gives CASMPPAGNYGYTF.

The J gene is TRBJ2-7, the V gene TRBV5-1; D assignment may be TRBD1 or TRBD2 (5 bases each). V was pared by 0 bases and J by 2 bases, with 9 bases between. The CDR3 is made up of 14 amino acids. Germline V lookup: CDR1 SGHRS, CDR2 YFSETQ. The CDR3 spells CASSLEGPTYEQYF. The CDR3 nucleotides are TGCGCCAGCAGCTTGGAGGGACCCACCTACGAGCAGTACTTC. Supplemented by reference TRBV5-1 and TRBJ2-7, the full variable domain reads KAGVTQTPRYLIKTRGQQVTLSCSPISGHRSVSWYQQTPGQGLQFLFEYFSETQRNKGNFPGRFSGRQFSNSRSEMNVSTLELGDSALYLCASSLEGPTYEQYFGPGTRLTVT.

The rearrangement uses TRBV9 and TRBJ1-1; D perhaps matches TRBD1 (5 bases). V was cut by 1 base and J by 3 bases, with 7 bases left in between. Germline CDR1 is SGDLS and CDR2 is YYNGEE. This CDR3 contains 13 residues. CDR3 protein: CASSVQGDTEAFF. In nucleotides, the CDR3 is TGTGCCAGCAGCGTACAGGGCGACACTGAAGCTTTCTTT. Together with reference TRBV9 and TRBJ1-1, the CDR3 gives the full variable domain: DSGVTQTPKHLITATGQRVTLRCSPRSGDLSVYWYQQSLDQGLQFLIQYYNGEERAKGNILERFSAQQFPDLHSELNLSSLELGDSALYFCASSVQGDTEAFFGQGTRLTVV.

The genes are TRBV2 and TRBJ1-4; D not certain. This CDR3 is built from 18 residues. From germline, CDR1 is SNHLY and CDR2 FYNNEI. Trimming left V 0 bases short and J 8 bases short, with 22 bases between. This CDR3 reads CASSEAAAGEVVAEKLFF. CDR3 nucleotide sequence: TGTGCCAGCAGTGAAGCTGCAGCTGGGGAAGTGGTAGCGGAAAAACTGTTTTTT.

The chain joins TRBV5-1 to TRBJ1-2; D unclear. V was clipped by 0 bases and J by 1 base, with 13 bases between them. The CDR3 sequence is 16 residues long. Germline CDR1 SGHRS, CDR2 YFSETQ. As DNA, the CDR3 is TGCGCCAGCAGCTTGGGTCATCGGTTGAATAACTATGGCTACACCTTC. Its translation: CASSLGHRLNNYGYTF.

This clone was seen a single time. The V call is TRBV27, the J call TRBJ1-4; 9 bases are shared with TRBD1. V lost 5 bases and J lost 7; bases outside the gene matches: 5. The CDR3 is 14 residues long. Germline V CDR1 and CDR2: MNHEY, SMNVEV (reference sequence). The CDR3 region is CASSGTGRAEKLFF. The DNA of the CDR3 is TGTGCCAGCAGTGGGACAGGGCGGGCTGAAAAACTGTTTTTT.

This rearrangement joins TRBV5-1 to TRBJ1-5; perhaps TRBD1 as D (5 bases). V was shortened by 0 bases and J by 0 bases, with 10 bases between the two germline ends. The CDR3 loop spans 16 amino acids. Germline-derived CDR1 and CDR2 are SGHRS and YFSETQ. In DNA, the CDR3 is TGCGCCAGCAGCTTGGATCCAGGGAATAGCAATCAGCCCCAGCATTTT. It codes for CASSLDPGNSNQPQHF.

A note on this clone: The germline gene is not matched at one end of the junction; a read error may be the cause. The V gene is TRBV7-7, the J gene TRBJ2-1, with D maybe TRBD2 (6 bases). Germline V lookup: CDR1 SSHAT, CDR2 FNYEAQ (reference sequence). There are 14 residues in the CDR3. For the CDR3, the DNA is TGTGCTAGCAGCTTAGGAACTAGCTCTGATGAGCAGTTCTTC. It specifies CASSLGTSSDEQFF. Complete variable domain (other parts from reference TRBV7-7 and TRBJ2-1): GAGVSQSPRYKVTKRGQDVTLRCDPISSHATLYWYQQALGQGPEFLTYFNYEAQPDKSGLPSDRFSAERPEGSISTLTIQRTEQRDSAMYRCASSLGTSSDEQFFGPGTRLTVL.

The rearrangement links TRBV11-2 to TRBJ1-3; D remains ambiguous. The germline V gene has CDR1 SGHAT and CDR2 FQNNGV. The CDR3 is 16 amino acids. The germline V and J ends were trimmed by 1 base and 1 base, with 11 bases remaining between them. The CDR3 sequence: CASSLVALGSGNTIYF. The CDR3 DNA follows: TGTGCCAGCAGCTTAGTGGCGTTGGGGTCTGGAAACACCATATATTTT.

The chain is built from TRBV24-1 and TRBJ1-5; no reliable D call. Deletions cut 3 bases from V and 5 bases from J, with 4 bases between. The CDR3 extends over 12 amino acids. The germline V gene has CDR1 KGHDR and CDR2 SFDVKD. The CDR3 protein is CATSDIDQPQHF. The CDR3 nucleotides read TGTGCCACCAGTGATATCGATCAGCCCCAGCATTTT.

DNA of the CDR3: TGTGCCAGCAGCGTAGCTAGTACGGGGGCTAGCGGCAGTGATACGCAGTATTTT. It codes for CASSVASTGASGSDTQYF. The chain joins TRBV9 to TRBJ2-3; perhaps TRBD2 as D (7 bases). This CDR3 region has 18 residues. Trimming stripped 0 bases from V and 6 bases from J, with 23 bases between. Germline-derived CDR1 and CDR2 are SGDLS and YYNGEE.

The chain is built from TRBV9 and TRBJ2-5, with TRBD2 identical over 9 bases. With 0 bases clipped from V and 1 base from J, the junction kept 7 bases outside the gene matches. Germline values: CDR1 SGDLS, CDR2 YYNGEE. The CDR3 covers 17 residues. The CDR3, as DNA: TGTGCCAGCAGCGTAGTGGGGAGCGGGGGGCCCCAAGAGACCCAGTACTTC. Translation: CASSVVGSGGPQETQYF.

This clone was seen once. The chain couples TRBV5-1 to TRBJ2-7; no firm D call. The CDR3 totals 14 residues. Trimming shortened V by 1 base and J by 2 bases, and 10 bases separated the two germline ends. Germline V gene lookup returns CDR1 SGHRS and CDR2 YFSETQ. The CDR3 region is CASSLLGIPYEQYF. The CDR3 DNA is TGCGCCAGCAGCTTGTTAGGGATCCCCTACGAGCAGTACTTC.

The CDR3 here is CASSEQYPQPQHF. The CDR3 DNA follows: TGTGCCAGCAGTGAACAGTACCCCCAGCCCCAGCATTTT. The chain carries TRBV28 and TRBJ1-5, with D unclear. The V end lost 5 bases, the J end lost 7 bases, and 12 bases lay between the germline ends. CDR1 and CDR2 (germline): MDHEN, SYDVKM. The CDR3 loop spans 13 amino acids.

V usage is TRBV7-6 and J usage is TRBJ1-4, with D unclear. This CDR3 contains 14 residues. Trimming shortened V by 5 bases and J by 8 bases, and 15 bases separated the two germline ends. Germline V gene lookup returns CDR1 SGHVS and CDR2 FNYEAQ. CDR3 sequence reads: CASSQVSRGEKLFF. In DNA, the CDR3 is TGTGCCAGCAGCCAGGTCTCCCGAGGAGAAAAACTGTTTTTT.

V usage is TRBV10-3 and J usage is TRBJ2-7, with D unresolved. CDR3 length: 15 residues. The germline V and J ends were trimmed by 3 bases and 2 bases, with 14 bases remaining between them. From germline, CDR1 is ENHRY and CDR2 SYGVKD. In DNA form, the CDR3 reads TGTGCCATCAGTGAATTTTATCAGCCGCCCTACGAGCAGTACTTC. Translating it yields CAISEFYQPPYEQYF.